This T cell receptor (beta chain) was sequenced for a study of blood T cell repertoires in COVID-19. Produced via immunoSEQ multiplex PCR; TCRdb's table is partial and in-frame only. The sample holds about 490,000 clones; over 75% are singletons and the top ten take more than 3%. V shed 4 bases and J 9 bases; nucleotides not matched to a gene: 4. Germline CDR1 and CDR2: LGHNA and YSLEER. The CDR3 extends over 15 amino acids. The rearrangement links TRBV4-3 to TRBJ2-1; 15 bases agree with TRBD2. This sequence originates from a human donor in a cohort sampled during active COVID-19. Sequencing used peripheral blood. The CDR3 protein is CASSRWTSGRVEQFF. The CDR3 DNA is TGCGCCAGCAGCCGATGGACTAGCGGGAGGGTTGAGCAGTTCTTC.